What follows describes a single T cell receptor beta chain. This PCR relied on a set of 60 Vbeta primers and 13 Jbeta primers. The data were produced by immunoSEQ multiplex PCR, yet TCRdb's version contains in-frame clones alone and is incomplete. This repertoire shows roughly 170,000 clones, around 78% found once; its top ten account for around 13%. The record originates from a study of cytomegalovirus exposure and HLA in healthy donors. CDR1 is LNHDA and CDR2 is SQIVND in the germline V gene (reference sequence). The J segment lost 4 bases and the V segment lost 4 bases, leaving 6 bases of the junction unmatched. This CDR3 comprises 14 residues.

The source material was PBMCs. This receptor was identified in a woman in her forties or fifties in good health and CMV-seropositive. This chain uses TRBV19 with TRBJ2-7; 8 bases agree with TRBD2. The CDR3 region is CASSTGERGYEQYF. In DNA form, the CDR3 reads TGTGCCAGTAGTACTGGTGAGCGGGGGTACGAGCAGTACTTC.